The T cell receptor beta chain described here comes from a study of cytomegalovirus exposure and HLA in healthy donors. Study outcomes and limitations: There was a cluster of highly shared sequence variants that was likely a sequencing artifact. According to the study, some 160 TCR beta chains were cytomegalovirus-associated. The study had only CMV serostatus as immune exposure information.

Likely unrecorded immune exposures existed in these nominally healthy donors. CDR1 and CDR2 from the germline V gene are MGHRA and YSYEKL. The CDR3 loop spans 18 amino acids. V gave up 1 base and J gave up 2 bases; unmatched junction bases: 10. Vbeta (60) and Jbeta (13) primers were used in the PCR. Libraries were prepared by immunoSEQ multiplex PCR; TCRdb keeps only in-frame clonotypes and omits some of them. In total, the table holds about 58,000 clones. Remarks on this clone: Its antigen is still unknown.

The sample taken for sequencing was PBMCs. The rearrangement uses TRBV4-1 and TRBJ2-2, with 7 bases lining up with TRBD2. This sequence originates from a woman under 30 in good health and CMV-seronegative. CDR3 DNA: TGCGCCAGCAGCCAAGGCGAGGGAGGGAGGTTTAACACCGGGGAGCTGTTTTTT. Protein sequence: CASSQGEGGRFNTGELFF.